These T cell receptor beta chains were read from a single sample in a study of blood T cell repertoires in COVID-19. Some clones are missing from TCRdb's copy, which holds only in-frame ones; the method was immunoSEQ multiplex PCR. The sample includes approximately 400,000 clones, over 80% seen only once; the top ten take 5% to 5.5%. Sequencing was carried out using PBMCs or T cells enriched from blood (not recorded which). Every receptor here comes from a woman aged 50 to 60 who had recovered from COVID-19. CDR3s leave out the opening cysteine and the closing phenylalanine or tryptophan. Some rows have no size entry. The others give once, few or many, or a class for an expanded clone.

CDR3aa: ASSLEGELF; abundance: few; v_gene: TRBV7-9
CDR3aa: ASSLAGLAGTDTQY; abundance: once; v_gene: TRBV5-5
CDR3aa: ASSLGGTPEAEAF; abundance: .; v_gene: TRBV5-1
CDR3aa: ASREDSMVSGNTIY; abundance: .; v_gene: TRBV2
CDR3aa: ASSYRGRTDTQY; abundance: .; v_gene: TRBV7-3
CDR3aa: ATRGSGREYNEQF; abundance: .; v_gene: TRBV10-3
CDR3aa: ASSLSGGADTQY; abundance: .; v_gene: TRBV5-6
CDR3aa: ASSTDRGDVLT; abundance: .; v_gene: TRBV5-6
CDR3aa: ASSLFLTNTEAF; abundance: .; v_gene: TRBV7-2
CDR3aa: ASRTTGGRGYGYT; abundance: few; v_gene: TRBV2
CDR3aa: ASSQTGVGYT; abundance: .; v_gene: TRBV14
CDR3aa: ASSQDSGTGYGYT; abundance: .; v_gene: TRBV4-1
CDR3aa: ASSPPAGLNEQF; abundance: .; v_gene: TRBV11-2